Below, one T cell receptor beta chain is given with its context. What it binds is unknown. The sample holds other DNA sequences that translate to the same CDR3. The whole isolated RNA underwent reverse transcription, so sequencing captured expressed TCRB transcripts. The read count averaged approximately 3.5 million across naive, central memory and regulatory T cell samples. Using immunoSEQ multiplex PCR, the repertoire was profiled, and TCRdb retains in-frame clones only, with some absent. The sample comprises some 640,000 clones, over 12% of which are singletons, and approximately 0.042% rests with the top ten. V lost 2 bases to trimming and J lost 3 bases, with 3 bases between them. The CDR3 consists of 11 residues. Germline V gene data show CDR1 as SGHRS and CDR2 as YFSETQ. The data stem from a study of beta chain features in type 1 diabetes. Via CD45RO/CCR7/CD25/CD127/CD95/CD27, cells of the CD4+ naive, central memory, regulatory and stem cell-like memory subsets were sorted.

Regarding the study as a whole: There was a moderate but significant shortening of TCRB CDR3s in all four CD4+ subsets of Type 1 diabetes patients. Type 1 diabetes patients had VDJ junctions that carried fewer insertions and more deletions.

The sequenced sample consisted of naive CD4+ T cells from blood. V and J are TRBV5-1 and TRBJ2-7; no firm D call. This TCR was recovered from a young man with type 1 diabetes. The chain's CDR3 is CASSLNYEQYF. The CDR3 DNA reads as TGCGCCAGCAGCTTAAACTACGAGCAGTACTTC. The full variable domain, in which reference TRBV5-1 and TRBJ2-7 provide the parts outside the CDR3, is KAGVTQTPRYLIKTRGQQVTLSCSPISGHRSVSWYQQTPGQGLQFLFEYFSETQRNKGNFPGRFSGRQFSNSRSEMNVSTLELGDSALYLCASSLNYEQYFGPGTRLTVT.